These T cell receptor beta chains were read from a single sample in a study of shared clonotypes between healthy human individuals. TCRdb's table, derived via immunoSEQ multiplex PCR, lists solely in-frame clones and lacks some. The sample yields approximately 1.1 million clones, around 78% seen once. Sequenced sample: memory CD4+ T cells from PBMCs. The receptors derive from a man between 18 and 35 years old in good health. Some clones in this sample may be carry-over from other donors' samples. Each CDR3 is given with its conserved first and last residue. The D gene is left open where the match is weak. Some rows have no size entry. The others give once, few or many, or a class for an expanded clone.

J,size,V,D,length,CDR3,DNA
TRBJ2-7,-,TRBV28,-,11,CASSSIAEQYF,TGTGCCAGCAGTTCCATCGCCGAGCAGTACTTC
TRBJ2-7,-,TRBV29-1,TRBD2,14,CSVAGVAGGYEQYF,TGCAGCGTTGCGGGTGTAGCGGGGGGCTACGAGCAGTACTTC
TRBJ1-3,-,TRBV5-1,TRBD1,15,CASSSTGGPGNTIYF,TGCGCCAGCAGCTCTACAGGGGGACCGGGAAACACCATATATTTT
TRBJ2-4,-,TRBV2,TRBD1,14,CASKFTGAQNIQYF,TGTGCCAGCAAATTTACAGGGGCCCAAAACATTCAGTACTTC
TRBJ1-5,-,TRBV14,-,16,CASSQDRAGTPGPQHF,TGTGCCAGCAGCCAAGACCGCGCCGGGACCCCAGGGCCCCAGCATTTT
TRBJ2-5,-,TRBV14,TRBD2,17,CASSQAFGGSRGETQYF,TGTGCCAGCAGCCAAGCCTTTGGCGGGAGTAGGGGAGAGACCCAGTACTTC
TRBJ2-1,-,TRBV6-1,-,14,CASSRGLGGFGQFF,TGTGCCAGCTCCAGGGGACTAGGGGGCTTCGGGCAGTTCTTC
TRBJ1-2,-,TRBV6-6,-,14,CASSYSDGSGGYTF,TGTGCCAGCAGTTACTCGGATGGATCGGGAGGCTACACCTTC
TRBJ2-7,-,TRBV7-2,-,12,CASSLRGVEQYF,TGTGCCAGCAGCTTAAGAGGGGTCGAGCAGTACTTC
TRBJ1-1,-,TRBV29-1,-,14,CSVEASPMSTEAFF,TGCAGCGTTGAAGCTTCTCCAATGTCGACTGAAGCTTTCTTT
TRBJ1-1,-,TRBV27,-,16,CASSLYSGARDTEAFF,TGTGCCAGCAGTTTATATTCGGGGGCGCGAGACACTGAAGCTTTCTTT
TRBJ1-4,-,TRBV5-4,TRBD1,15,CASSDPGQGGQKLFF,TGTGCCAGCAGCGACCCGGGACAGGGCGGCCAAAAACTGTTTTTT
TRBJ1-2,once,TRBV28,-,15,CASSLRQGTNYGYTF,TGTGCCAGCAGTTTACGGCAGGGCACCAACTATGGCTACACCTTC
TRBJ2-1,-,TRBV7-9,-,16,CASTLPARGLDNEQFF,TGTGCCAGCACCCTCCCCGCCAGGGGATTAGACAATGAGCAGTTCTTC
TRBJ2-1,few,TRBV9,TRBD2,20,CASSPRSGLAGGSSYNEQFF,TGTGCCAGCAGCCCAAGATCAGGACTAGCGGGAGGAAGCTCCTACAATGAGCAGTTCTTC
TRBJ2-3,-,TRBV30,-,14,CAWSPGFRADTQYF,TGTGCCTGGAGTCCTGGCTTTCGAGCAGATACGCAGTATTTT
TRBJ2-3,-,TRBV5-1,TRBD2,17,CASSLPLAGLSTDTQYF,TGCGCCAGCAGCTTGCCCCTAGCGGGCCTGAGCACAGATACGCAGTATTTT
TRBJ1-1,-,TRBV16,-,14,CASSAQWGNTEAFF,TGTGCCAGCAGCGCACAGTGGGGGAACACTGAAGCTTTCTTT
TRBJ1-2,-,TRBV6-1,TRBD1,13,CASSLDRERGYTF,TGTGCCAGCAGCCTAGACAGGGAGCGAGGCTACACCTTC
TRBJ2-3,-,TRBV5-1,TRBD2,15,CASSTGTSITDTQYF,TGCGCCAGCAGCACCGGGACTAGCATTACAGATACGCAGTATTTT
TRBJ2-1,-,TRBV5-4,-,15,CASSPGQAGNNEQFF,TGTGCCAGCAGCCCTGGACAGGCGGGGAACAATGAGCAGTTCTTC
TRBJ1-1,many,TRBV28,TRBD1,12,CASSLWGQEAFF,TGTGCCAGCAGTTTATGGGGACAGGAAGCTTTCTTT
TRBJ2-1,-,TRBV9,-,15,CASSVQDLPYNEQFF,TGTGCCAGCAGCGTGCAAGACTTGCCCTACAATGAGCAGTTCTTC
TRBJ2-7,-,TRBV7-2,-,13,CASSFTGTNEQYF,TGTGCCAGCAGCTTCACAGGGACTAACGAGCAGTACTTC
TRBJ2-7,many,TRBV7-8,-,18,CASSSPLTADQPPGEQYF,TGTGCCAGCAGCTCACCTCTGACAGCCGACCAGCCCCCGGGGGAGCAGTACTTC
TRBJ1-2,-,TRBV11-1,TRBD1,14,CASSLQGADYGYTF,TGTGCCAGCAGCCTCCAGGGGGCCGACTATGGCTACACCTTC
TRBJ1-3,-,TRBV5-4,-,16,CASSLTQPGYGNTIYF,TGTGCCAGCAGCTTGACTCAGCCTGGGTATGGAAACACCATATATTTT
TRBJ2-7,-,TRBV2,-,12,CASNSGFYEQYF,TGTGCCAGCAATTCAGGATTCTACGAGCAGTACTTC
TRBJ1-6,once,TRBV5-6,-,13,CASSLVLDSPLHF,TGTGCCAGCAGCTTGGTTTTAGACTCACCCCTCCACTTT
TRBJ2-5,once,TRBV4-2,TRBD2,16,CASSQRTSGIPETQYF,TGTGCCAGCAGCCAAAGGACTAGCGGGATCCCAGAGACCCAGTACTTC
TRBJ1-2,few,TRBV4-2,-,16,CASSHGRNTPNYGYTF,TGTGCCAGCAGCCACGGGAGGAATACACCCAACTATGGCTACACCTTC
TRBJ2-7,-,TRBV28,-,16,CASSPGGGRATYEQYF,TGTGCCAGCAGTCCTGGTGGGGGACGAGCAACCTACGAGCAGTACTTC
TRBJ1-3,-,TRBV6-1,TRBD1,15,CASSGGTGDGNTIYF,TGTGCCAGCAGTGGAGGGACAGGGGATGGAAACACCATATATTTT
TRBJ1-5,-,TRBV18,-,16,CASSPPGVVSNQPQHF,TGTGCCAGCTCACCACCGGGGGTGGTAAGCAATCAGCCCCAGCATTTT
TRBJ2-6,-,TRBV19,-,15,CASRSGSAGANVLTF,TGTGCCAGTAGATCAGGGTCTGCTGGGGCCAACGTCCTGACTTTC
TRBJ1-2,-,TRBV28,-,14,CASSLLTVPGGYTF,TGTGCCAGCAGTTTATTGACAGTCCCGGGGGGCTACACCTTC
TRBJ1-2,-,TRBV27,TRBD1,15,CASSPTGRHNYGYTF,TGTGCCAGCAGCCCGACAGGGAGGCATAACTATGGCTACACCTTC
TRBJ1-3,few,TRBV19,-,13,CASYHPSGNTIYF,TGTGCCAGTTACCACCCCTCTGGAAACACCATATATTTT
TRBJ2-7,-,TRBV15,TRBD2,15,CATSRGTSGRREQYF,TGTGCCACCAGCAGAGGGACTAGCGGGAGGCGCGAGCAGTACTTC
TRBJ2-7,-,TRBV5-1,TRBD2,15,CASSGFGGSSYEQYF,TGCGCCAGCAGCGGGTTCGGGGGGAGCTCCTACGAGCAGTACTTC
TRBJ2-7,-,TRBV6-5,-,11,CASGQNYEQYF,TGTGCCAGCGGCCAGAACTACGAGCAGTACTTC
TRBJ1-1,few,TRBV9,-,13,CASSRQRGTEAFF,TGTGCCAGCAGCCGACAGAGGGGCACTGAAGCTTTCTTT
TRBJ2-1,-,TRBV27,TRBD2,17,CASSRSSTSGSVNEQFF,TGTGCCAGCAGTCGCTCTTCGACTAGCGGGAGTGTAAATGAGCAGTTCTTC
TRBJ2-7,-,TRBV19,-,15,CASRPFGDTANEQYF,TGTGCCAGTAGACCATTCGGGGACACAGCTAACGAGCAGTACTTC
TRBJ2-7,-,TRBV5-1,-,14,CASRRSLGADEQYF,TGCGCCAGCAGGCGGAGTCTGGGGGCAGACGAGCAGTACTTC
TRBJ1-2,-,TRBV6-5,-,13,CASSHQGQDGYTF,TGTGCCAGCAGTCATCAGGGGCAGGATGGCTACACCTTC
TRBJ1-1,-,TRBV28,-,16,CASSLYAKGMNTEAFF,TGTGCCAGCAGTTTATACGCGAAGGGAATGAACACTGAAGCTTTCTTT
TRBJ2-7,-,TRBV11-2,TRBD1,15,CASSFGQGARFEQYF,TGTGCCAGCAGCTTCGGGCAGGGGGCGCGTTTCGAGCAGTACTTC
TRBJ1-5,-,TRBV7-9,TRBD1,14,CASSPTGVGQPQHF,TGTGCCAGCAGCCCGACAGGGGTCGGACAGCCCCAGCATTTT
TRBJ2-7,-,TRBV27,TRBD1,13,CATRTGQAYEQYF,TGTGCCACCCGGACAGGGCAAGCCTACGAGCAGTACTTC
TRBJ2-3,-,TRBV7-3,-,13,CASSLTEEDTQYF,TGTGCCAGCAGCTTAACAGAGGAGGATACGCAGTATTTT
TRBJ2-1,many,TRBV30,-,12,CAWSQGPNEQFF,TGTGCCTGGAGTCAGGGGCCCAATGAGCAGTTCTTC